This TCR beta chain was profiled in a study of blood T cell repertoires in COVID-19. Assay: immunoSEQ multiplex PCR; the TCRdb copy retains only in-frame clones and omits some. The sample consists of roughly 200,000 clones, 88% of them appearing once. The V end was cut by 0 bases, the J end by 8 bases, with 17 bases between. The CDR3 loop spans 17 amino acids. Germline V gene sequence: CDR1 LNHDA, CDR2 SQIVND (reference sequence). The chain uses TRBV19 and TRBJ1-6; unclear D gene. The clonotype originates from a woman in her 40s who had recovered from COVID-19. Sequencing was done on a sample of peripheral blood. The CDR3 DNA sequence: TGTGCCAGTAGTATAGATGGTGACGGGGTACCGGATTCACCCCTCCACTTT. Amino acid sequence: CASSIDGDGVPDSPLHF.